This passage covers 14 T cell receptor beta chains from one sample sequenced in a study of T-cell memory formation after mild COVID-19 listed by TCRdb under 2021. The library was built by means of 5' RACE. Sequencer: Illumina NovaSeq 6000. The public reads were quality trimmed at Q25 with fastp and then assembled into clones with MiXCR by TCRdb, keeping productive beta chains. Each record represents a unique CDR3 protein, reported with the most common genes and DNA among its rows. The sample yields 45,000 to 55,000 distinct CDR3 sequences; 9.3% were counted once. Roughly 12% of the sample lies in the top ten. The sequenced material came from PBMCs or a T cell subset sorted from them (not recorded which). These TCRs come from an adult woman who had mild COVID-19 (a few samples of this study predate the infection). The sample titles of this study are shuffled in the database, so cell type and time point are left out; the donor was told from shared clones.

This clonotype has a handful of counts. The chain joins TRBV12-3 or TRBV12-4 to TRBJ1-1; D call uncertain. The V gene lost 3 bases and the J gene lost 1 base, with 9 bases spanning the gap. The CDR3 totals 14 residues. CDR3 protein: CASSLAEGNTEAFF. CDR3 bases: TGTGCCAGCAGTTTGGCTGAGGGGAACACTGAAGCTTTCTTT.

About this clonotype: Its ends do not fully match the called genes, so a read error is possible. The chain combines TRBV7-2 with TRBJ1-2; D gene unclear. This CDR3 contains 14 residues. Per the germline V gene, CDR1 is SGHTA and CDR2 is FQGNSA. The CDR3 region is CDSSLSYGDYGYTF. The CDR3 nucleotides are TGTGACAGCAGCTTATCATACGGGGACTATGGCTACACCTTC.

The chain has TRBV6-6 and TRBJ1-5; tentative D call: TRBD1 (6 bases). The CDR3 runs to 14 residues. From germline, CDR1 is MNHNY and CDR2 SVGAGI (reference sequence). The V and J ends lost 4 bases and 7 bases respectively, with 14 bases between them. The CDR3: CASSSHRARQPQHF. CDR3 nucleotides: TGTGCCAGCAGTTCCCACAGGGCCCGCCAGCCCCAGCATTTT.

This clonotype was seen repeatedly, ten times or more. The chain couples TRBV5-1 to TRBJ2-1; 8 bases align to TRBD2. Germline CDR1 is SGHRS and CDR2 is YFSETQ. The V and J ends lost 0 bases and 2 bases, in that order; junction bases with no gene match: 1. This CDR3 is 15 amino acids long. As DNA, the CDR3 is TGCGCCAGCAGCTTGGACGGGAGGGCCTACAATGAGCAGTTCTTC. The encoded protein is CASSLDGRAYNEQFF.

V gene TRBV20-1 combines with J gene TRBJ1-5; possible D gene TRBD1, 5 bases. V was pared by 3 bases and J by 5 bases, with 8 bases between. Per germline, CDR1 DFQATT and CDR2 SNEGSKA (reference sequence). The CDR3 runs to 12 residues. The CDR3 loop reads CSASSGDQPQHF. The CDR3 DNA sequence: TGCAGTGCTAGTTCGGGGGATCAGCCCCAGCATTTT.

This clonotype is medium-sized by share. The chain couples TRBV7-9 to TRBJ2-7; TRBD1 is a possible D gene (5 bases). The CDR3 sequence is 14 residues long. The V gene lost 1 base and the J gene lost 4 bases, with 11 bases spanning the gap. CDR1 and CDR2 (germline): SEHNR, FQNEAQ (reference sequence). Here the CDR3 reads CASSLGPGRYEQYF. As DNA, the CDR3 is TGTGCCAGCAGCTTAGGCCCAGGGCGTTACGAGCAGTACTTC.

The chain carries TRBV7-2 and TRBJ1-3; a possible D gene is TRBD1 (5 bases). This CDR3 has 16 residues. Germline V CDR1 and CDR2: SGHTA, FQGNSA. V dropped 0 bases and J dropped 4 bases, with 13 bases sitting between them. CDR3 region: CASSLARAGSGNTIYF. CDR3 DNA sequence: TGTGCCAGCAGCTTAGCGAGGGCAGGGTCCGGAAACACCATATATTTT.

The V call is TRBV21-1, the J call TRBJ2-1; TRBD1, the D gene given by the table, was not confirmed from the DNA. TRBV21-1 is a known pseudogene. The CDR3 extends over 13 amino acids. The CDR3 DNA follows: TGTGCCAGCAACATCGGACAGGGCAATGAGCAGTTCTTC. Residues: CASNIGQGNEQFF.

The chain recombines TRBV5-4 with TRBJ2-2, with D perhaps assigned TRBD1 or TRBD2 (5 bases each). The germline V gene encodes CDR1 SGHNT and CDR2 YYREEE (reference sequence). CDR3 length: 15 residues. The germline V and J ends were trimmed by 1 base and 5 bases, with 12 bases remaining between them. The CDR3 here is CASSLQRGETGELFF. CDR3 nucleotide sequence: TGTGCCAGCAGCTTGCAAAGGGGAGAAACCGGGGAGCTGTTTTTT. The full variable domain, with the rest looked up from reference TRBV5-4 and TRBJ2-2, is ETGVTQSPTHLIKTRGQQVTLRCSSQSGHNTVSWYQQALGQGPQFIFQYYREEENGRGNFPPRFSGLQFPNYSSELNVNALELDDSALYLCASSLQRGETGELFFGEGSRLTVL.

The CDR3 DNA is TGTGCCAGCAGCACGGGACACTTGAACACTGAAGCTTTCTTT. As protein: CASSTGHLNTEAFF. V gene TRBV9 combines with J gene TRBJ1-1, with D maybe TRBD1 (6 bases). The V end was cut by 4 bases, the J end by 0 bases, with 10 bases between. Germline loops: CDR1 SGDLS, CDR2 YYNGEE. The length of the CDR3 is 14 residues.

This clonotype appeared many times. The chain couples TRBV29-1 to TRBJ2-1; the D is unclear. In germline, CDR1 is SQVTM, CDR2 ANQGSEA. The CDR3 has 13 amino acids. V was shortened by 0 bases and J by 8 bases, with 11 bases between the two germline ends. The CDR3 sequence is CSVEDPKWDEQFF. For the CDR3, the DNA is TGCAGCGTTGAAGACCCCAAGTGGGATGAGCAGTTCTTC.

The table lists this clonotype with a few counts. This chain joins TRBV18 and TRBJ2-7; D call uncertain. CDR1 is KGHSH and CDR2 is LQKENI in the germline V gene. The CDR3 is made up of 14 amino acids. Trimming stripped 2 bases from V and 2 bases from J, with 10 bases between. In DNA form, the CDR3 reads TGTGCCAGCTCACCATTAGTCAGACCCTACGAGCAGTACTTC. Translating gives CASSPLVRPYEQYF.

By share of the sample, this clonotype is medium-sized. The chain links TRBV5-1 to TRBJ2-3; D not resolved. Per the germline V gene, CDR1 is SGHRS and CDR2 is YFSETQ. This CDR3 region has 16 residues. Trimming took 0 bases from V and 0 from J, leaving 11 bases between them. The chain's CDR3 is CASSLAAATSTDTQYF. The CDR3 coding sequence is TGCGCCAGCAGCTTGGCTGCAGCCACTAGCACAGATACGCAGTATTTT.

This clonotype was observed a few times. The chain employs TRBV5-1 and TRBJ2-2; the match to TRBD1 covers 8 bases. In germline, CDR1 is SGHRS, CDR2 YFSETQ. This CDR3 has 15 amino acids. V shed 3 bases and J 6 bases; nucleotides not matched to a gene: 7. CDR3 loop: CASSSSGGAAGELFF. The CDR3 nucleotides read TGCGCCAGCAGCTCCTCAGGGGGCGCCGCCGGGGAGCTGTTTTTT.